This TCR beta chain was captured by sequencing in a study of blood T cell repertoires in COVID-19. Across the study: The United States, Italy and Spain supplied acute and convalescent COVID-19 samples. PBMCs, B-cell-depleted T cells, or T cells provided the cDNA or gDNA that made up the material.

This clone was found once. Assay used: immunoSEQ multiplex PCR; TCRdb lists only in-frame clones, some missing. The sample lists 40,000 to 50,000 clones, approximately 90% occurring once. This CDR3 spans 15 amino acids. Germline V gene sequence: CDR1 LGHDT, CDR2 YNNKEL (reference sequence). After removal of 4 bases from V and 4 bases from J, the junction contained 9 bases not matched to a gene. The chain has TRBV3-1 (or the pseudogene TRBV3-2) and TRBJ1-2, with 7 bases lining up with TRBD1. This sequence originates from a man aged 45 to 65 with active COVID-19. The source material was peripheral blood. As DNA, the CDR3 is TGTGCCAGCAGCCCCCAAGGGGGCGTGGGCTATGGCTACACCTTC. This translates into CASSPQGGVGYGYTF.